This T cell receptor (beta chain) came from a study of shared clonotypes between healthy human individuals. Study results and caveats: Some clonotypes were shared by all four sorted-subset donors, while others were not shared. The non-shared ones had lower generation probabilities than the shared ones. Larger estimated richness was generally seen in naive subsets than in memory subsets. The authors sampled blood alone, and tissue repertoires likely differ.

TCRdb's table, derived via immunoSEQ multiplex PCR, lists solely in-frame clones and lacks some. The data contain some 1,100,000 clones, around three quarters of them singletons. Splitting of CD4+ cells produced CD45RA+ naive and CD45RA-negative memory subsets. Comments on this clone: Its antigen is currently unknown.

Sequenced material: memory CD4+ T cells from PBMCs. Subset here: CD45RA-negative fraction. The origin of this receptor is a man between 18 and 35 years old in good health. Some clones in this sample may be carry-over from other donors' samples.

CDR3 DNA: TGTGCCAGCAGTGACAGGGGGCGTGAGTATGGCTACACCTTC. Translated: CASSDRGREYGYTF. This sequence joins TRBV27 and TRBJ1-2; the match to TRBD1 covers 10 bases. The CDR3 is made up of 14 amino acids. V lost 5 bases and J lost 5; bases outside the gene matches: 5. Germline V gene data show CDR1 as MNHEY and CDR2 as SMNVEV (reference sequence).